These 26 T cell receptor beta chains were all obtained from the same sample, sequenced in a study of early T cells in non-severe SARS-CoV-2 infection. TCRdb re-called the 5' RACE reads through MiXCR, storing one row per CDR3 protein. Found here are tens of thousands of distinct CDR3 sequences, 12% of them singletons; the top ten hold about 3.9%. The source material was whole blood. The receptor source for this set is an adult who was a healthcare worker with PCR-confirmed SARS-CoV-2 infection or an uninfected control (not recorded which).

This clonotype was counted only a few times. CDR3 in amino acids: CASSVTALDTEAFF. The CDR3 DNA reads as TGTGCCAGCAGCGTCACAGCCCTCGACACTGAAGCTTTCTTT. The chain has TRBV7-9 and TRBJ1-1; D remains ambiguous. The CDR3 consists of 14 residues. Germline lookup yields CDR1 SEHNR and CDR2 FQNEAQ (reference sequence). V lost 5 bases, J lost 3 bases, and 13 bases lay in between.

This clonotype has a count of ten or more. The CDR3 is CASSLTGGSTDTQYF. In DNA form, the CDR3 reads TGTGCCAGCAGCTTAACCGGCGGCAGCACAGATACGCAGTATTTT. This sequence joins TRBV7-3 and TRBJ2-3; no firm D call. The germline CDR1 and CDR2 sequences are SGHTA and FQGTGA. Trimming shortened V by 0 bases and J by 0 bases, and 7 bases separated the two germline ends. There are 15 residues in the CDR3.

The chain employs TRBV5-1 and TRBJ2-3; D gene ambiguous. The V gene lost 4 bases and the J gene lost 0 bases, with 12 bases spanning the gap. CDR3 size: 15 residues. Germline V CDR1 and CDR2: SGHRS, YFSETQ. CDR3 in DNA: TGCGCCAGCAGCCCCACGAGGCAAAGCACAGATACGCAGTATTTT. Residues: CASSPTRQSTDTQYF.

The chain couples TRBV4-1 to TRBJ2-3; TRBD2 matches 12 bases. The CDR3 has 18 amino acids. V lost 1 base and J lost 6; bases outside the gene matches: 11. Germline CDR1 MGHRA, CDR2 YSYEKL. The CDR3 sequence is CASSQGIASGRARDTQYF. As DNA, the CDR3 is TGCGCCAGCAGCCAAGGAATTGCTAGCGGGAGGGCCAGGGATACGCAGTATTTT.

In its sample, this clonotype was seen a few times. The chain is built from TRBV19 and TRBJ2-5; 10 bases align to TRBD2. With V trimmed by 4 bases and J by 4 bases, 0 bases remained unmatched. This CDR3 region has 13 residues. In germline, CDR1 is LNHDA, CDR2 SQIVND (reference sequence). CDR3 in amino acids: CASSRLAGETQYF. The CDR3 DNA is TGTGCCAGTAGTAGACTAGCGGGAGAGACCCAGTACTTC.

V is TRBV20-1 and J is TRBJ1-1; 8 positions agree with TRBD1. Germline values: CDR1 DFQATT, CDR2 SNEGSKA (reference sequence). J lost 4 bases, V lost 2 bases, and 6 bases had no gene match. CDR3 length equals 14 residues. The CDR3 DNA sequence: TGCAGTGCTAGACAGGGGGCGTTGATCACTGAAGCTTTCTTT. Amino acids: CSARQGALITEAFF.

This clonotype showed up just a few times. The gene calls are TRBV24-1 and TRBJ2-2; D call uncertain. V was pared by 9 bases and J by 4 bases, with 11 bases between. The CDR3 covers 13 residues. Germline V gives CDR1 KGHDR, CDR2 SFDVKD. CDR3 coding DNA: TGTGCCACCGGAAAAGAGGTCACCGGGGAGCTGTTTTTT. Residues: CATGKEVTGELFF.

The chain joins TRBV15 to TRBJ1-5; TRBD1 aligns across 9 bases. The germline CDR1 and CDR2 sequences are LNHNV and YYDKDF (reference sequence). CDR3 length equals 15 residues. With V trimmed by 5 bases and J by 7 bases, 9 bases remained unmatched. The CDR3 region has the DNA TGTGCCACCAGCTCAAGACAGGGGGTTATCCAGCCCCAGCATTTT. Its translation: CATSSRQGVIQPQHF.

The sample holds many counts of this clonotype. The J gene is TRBJ2-5, the V gene TRBV30; no clear D. The length of the CDR3 is 12 residues. The V gene's germline CDR1 is GTSNPN and CDR2 SVGIG (reference sequence). Trimming took off 2 bases at V and 7 bases at J, with 11 bases between the two ends. This chain's CDR3 is CAWSRATGTQYF. The DNA of the CDR3 is TGTGCCTGGAGTAGGGCCACGGGGACCCAGTACTTC.

This clonotype was counted only a few times. The gene calls are TRBV10-1 and TRBJ2-1, with D tentatively TRBD2 (6 bases). The V gene's germline CDR1 is WNHNN and CDR2 SYGVQD (reference sequence). V shed 5 bases and J shed 0 bases, with 11 bases lying between them. This CDR3 has 15 amino acids. DNA of the CDR3: TGCGCCAGCAGTTTAGCGGAAAGCTCCTACAATGAGCAGTTCTTC. Translated: CASSLAESSYNEQFF.

Of note for this clonotype: This may be a read error, as it is one base from a much larger clone. The chain links TRBV5-5 to TRBJ1-1; 11 nucleotides line up with TRBD1. V lost 4 bases and J lost 4; bases outside the gene matches: 9. The CDR3 is 16 residues long. Germline V gene data show CDR1 as SGHKS and CDR2 as YYEKEE (reference sequence). The CDR3 nucleotides are TGTGCCAGCAGCACTCCGGACAGGGGGCTCGGCACTGAAGCTTTCTTT. Amino acid sequence: CASSTPDRGLGTEAFF. The full variable domain, completed using reference TRBV5-5 and TRBJ1-1, is DAGVTQSPTHLIKTRGQQVTLRCSPISGHKSVSWYQQVLGQGPQFIFQYYEKEERGRGNFPDRFSARQFPNYSSELNVNALLLGDSALYLCASSTPDRGLGTEAFFGQGTRLTVV.

The genes are TRBV27 and TRBJ1-2; 7 bases agree with TRBD1. Germline V gene lookup returns CDR1 MNHEY and CDR2 SMNVEV (reference sequence). V shed 5 bases, J shed 4 bases, and the junction held 4 bases outside the gene matches. This CDR3 region has 13 residues. The CDR3 protein is CASSQQGSYGYTF. CDR3 sequence (DNA): TGTGCCAGCAGTCAACAGGGGAGCTATGGCTACACCTTC.

The chain links TRBV12-3 or TRBV12-4 to TRBJ2-5, with unresolved D. The CDR3 length is 15 residues. Trimming pared 3 bases from V and 2 bases from J, leaving 13 bases between. The CDR3 loop is CASSLPRVTQETQYF. The CDR3 DNA is TGTGCCAGCAGTTTGCCCCGGGTCACTCAAGAGACCCAGTACTTC.

This clonotype was counted ten times or more. V usage is TRBV20-1 and J usage is TRBJ2-5; tentative D call: TRBD2 (5 bases). Germline CDR1 DFQATT, CDR2 SNEGSKA (reference sequence). CDR3 length: 13 amino acids. V lost 6 bases and J 5 bases, leaving 16 bases between the germline ends. The CDR3 sequence: CSAPTPGMETQYF. The CDR3 DNA reads TGCAGTGCCCCTACGCCGGGGATGGAGACCCAGTACTTC.

This clonotype was observed a handful of times. The J gene is TRBJ2-7, the V gene TRBV5-1, with D possibly TRBD1 on 6 matching bases. Germline CDR1 reads SGHRS; CDR2 reads YFSETQ. This CDR3 comprises 13 residues. Trimming took off 4 bases at V and 4 bases at J, with 12 bases between the two ends. CDR3 protein: CASSRVGGYEQYF. CDR3 coding DNA: TGCGCCAGCAGCCGGGTAGGGGGTTACGAGCAGTACTTC.

This clonotype was seen more than once but under ten times. This chain joins TRBV2 and TRBJ2-7; no firm D call. Germline CDR1 reads SNHLY; CDR2 reads FYNNEI. V was pared by 0 bases and J by 6 bases, with 9 bases between. CDR3 size: 13 residues. CDR3 nucleotide sequence: TGTGCCAGCAGTGAAGCGCAGCATTTCGAGCAGTACTTC. This sequence encodes CASSEAQHFEQYF.

This rearrangement joins TRBV7-2 to TRBJ2-7; the match to TRBD2 covers 10 bases. From germline, CDR1 is SGHTA and CDR2 FQGNSA. J gave up 6 bases and V 4 bases, and 9 bases lay outside the gene matches. This CDR3 has 15 amino acids. The DNA of the CDR3 is TGTGCCAGCAGCTCGGGGGGAGTAGCGGGAGGCGAGCAGTACTTC. Translated: CASSSGGVAGGEQYF.

This clonotype came up a few times. The chain is built from TRBV20-1 and TRBJ1-1; 9 bases are a match to TRBD1. J was trimmed by 4 bases and V by 0 bases; bases with no gene match: 12. Germline assignment: CDR1 DFQATT and CDR2 SNEGSKA (reference sequence). The CDR3 sequence is 17 residues long. DNA for the CDR3: TGCAGTGCTAGAGACCGGACAGGGGAGGCTTTCGGCACTGAAGCTTTCTTT. As protein: CSARDRTGEAFGTEAFF.

The V call is TRBV7-6, the J call TRBJ2-5; TRBD1 matches at 9 bases. V lost 5 bases and J lost 8; bases outside the gene matches: 12. This CDR3 has 15 residues. Germline V gives CDR1 SGHVS, CDR2 FNYEAQ. The CDR3 reads CASSALTGGQGTQYF. The DNA of the CDR3 is TGTGCCAGCAGCGCCCTAACTGGGGGACAGGGAACCCAGTACTTC.

This clonotype was seen repeatedly, ten times or more. The rearrangement links TRBV7-2 to TRBJ2-2; D not certain. This CDR3 spans 13 amino acids. Trimming took 2 bases from V and 13 from J, leaving 14 bases between them. Germline values: CDR1 SGHTA, CDR2 FQGNSA. The CDR3 protein is CASSLFVGWGLFF. The DNA of the CDR3 is TGTGCCAGCAGCTTATTTGTTGGGTGGGGGCTGTTTTTT.

The chain combines TRBV28 with TRBJ2-2; 14 nucleotides align to TRBD2. Germline V CDR1 and CDR2: MDHEN, SYDVKM. V was pared by 4 bases and J by 7 bases, with 2 bases of the junction left unmatched. The CDR3 is made up of 15 amino acids. The CDR3 DNA reads as TGTGCCAGCAGTTCGGGACTAGCGGGAGTCGGGGAGCTGTTTTTT. Translated: CASSSGLAGVGELFF.

The chain has TRBV3-1 and TRBJ1-6, with D possibly matching TRBD1 (5 bases). V was trimmed by 3 bases and J by 7 bases, leaving 10 bases between them. Germline V gene sequence: CDR1 LGHDT, CDR2 YNNKEL (reference sequence). This CDR3 contains 14 residues. The CDR3: CASSQGGTNSPLHF. The DNA of the CDR3 is TGTGCCAGCAGCCAGGGGGGAACCAATTCACCCCTCCACTTT.

This clonotype came up many times. This rearrangement joins TRBV28 to TRBJ2-6, with D perhaps TRBD2 (6 bases). With 6 bases removed from V and 0 bases from J, the gap between germline ends came to 12 bases. The V gene's germline CDR1 is MDHEN and CDR2 SYDVKM. This CDR3 contains 16 residues. The CDR3 DNA reads as TGTGCCAGCAGACCGGCGGGATCCTCTGGGGCCAACGTCCTGACTTTC. Translated, it gives CASRPAGSSGANVLTF.

This clonotype occurred a few times. The J gene is TRBJ2-2, the V gene TRBV6-1; a weak D match, TRBD2 (6 bases). There are 15 residues in the CDR3. Germline V gene sequence: CDR1 MNHNS, CDR2 SASEGT. V was clipped by 1 base and J by 7 bases, with 13 bases between them. CDR3 sequence (DNA): TGTGCCAGCAGTGAAGAGCCTAGCGTGGGCGGGGAGCTGTTTTTT. Translating it yields CASSEEPSVGGELFF.

The chain uses TRBV12-3 or TRBV12-4 and TRBJ2-1; D may be TRBD1 (6 bases). The CDR3 covers 14 residues. Trimming removed 6 bases at V and 0 bases at J, with 9 bases between. The CDR3 protein is CASSRQVSYNEQFF. The CDR3, as DNA: TGTGCCAGCAGCCGACAGGTCTCCTACAATGAGCAGTTCTTC.

The table lists this clonotype with a few counts. V gene TRBV28 combines with J gene TRBJ2-7, with 7 positions matching TRBD2. J lost 2 bases, V lost 6 bases, and 16 bases had no gene match. Germline lookup yields CDR1 MDHEN and CDR2 SYDVKM. This CDR3 spans 17 amino acids. The CDR3 spells CASRKGGGLADPYEQYF. CDR3 nucleotides: TGTGCCAGCAGAAAGGGAGGAGGGCTAGCGGACCCCTACGAGCAGTACTTC.